A single sample is the source of the 21 T cell receptor beta chains below, sequenced in a study of cytotoxic CD8 clonotypes in ibrutinib-treated CLL. Clones were read by immunoSEQ multiplex PCR, and TCRdb kept only the in-frame ones, dropping some. The table has about 160,000 clones, around 80% seen once. Material: PBMCs, obtained after 24 months of ibrutinib treatment. The receptors were gathered from a human donor with chronic lymphocytic leukemia.

J is TRBJ1-2 and V is TRBV28, with D possibly TRBD1 on 5 matching bases. Trimming removed 6 bases from V and 5 bases from J, with 19 bases in between. Germline CDR1 MDHEN, CDR2 SYDVKM. The CDR3 is made up of 15 amino acids. The chain's CDR3 is CASRPGRQGSYGYTF. In DNA, the CDR3 is TGTGCCAGCAGACCCGGACGGCAGGGTTCTTATGGCTACACCTTC.

The chain is built from TRBV7-9 and TRBJ2-7; 7 nucleotides agree with TRBD1. J gave up 7 bases and V 1 base, and 7 bases lay outside the gene matches. The CDR3 contains 14 residues. Germline loops: CDR1 SEHNR, CDR2 FQNEAQ (reference sequence). The CDR3 DNA follows: TGTGCCAGCAGCTTAGGAGCGCTCAGGGGGGAGCAGTACTTC. The encoded protein is CASSLGALRGEQYF.

The chain carries TRBV5-6 and TRBJ1-3; D uncertain. Germline CDR1 SGHDT, CDR2 YYEEEE. V gave up 4 bases and J gave up 1 base, with 12 bases separating them. The CDR3 has 15 amino acids. The CDR3 coding sequence is TGTGCCAGCAGCCGAGGACGGTTTTCTGGAAACACCATATATTTT. Its translation is CASSRGRFSGNTIYF.

CDR3 in DNA: TGTGCTAGTGGTTTAGCACTGGGGTACGAGCAGTACTTC. This encodes CASGLALGYEQYF. This chain joins TRBV12-5 and TRBJ2-7; D is unclear. The V end was cut by 3 bases, the J end by 4 bases, with 10 bases between. This CDR3 has 13 amino acids. Looked up from germline, CDR1 is LGHNT and CDR2 is FRNRAP.

The chain joins TRBV7-2 to TRBJ2-7, with 7 bases matching TRBD1. The CDR3 sequence is 12 residues long. Germline V gives CDR1 SGHTA, CDR2 FQGNSA. Unmatched junction bases numbered 4, after V lost 6 bases and J lost 5 bases. CDR3 loop: CASRTGSNEQYF. In DNA, the CDR3 is TGTGCCAGCAGGACAGGGAGTAACGAGCAGTACTTC.

The chain links TRBV7-9 to TRBJ2-7; no definite D call. V was clipped by 4 bases and J by 2 bases, with 3 bases between them. The CDR3 sequence is 11 residues long. Germline values: CDR1 SEHNR, CDR2 FQNEAQ (reference sequence). The CDR3 loop reads CASSSPYEQYF. CDR3 DNA sequence: TGTGCCAGCAGCTCGCCCTACGAGCAGTACTTC.

The chain combines TRBV20-1 with TRBJ1-1; no definite D call. V was pared by 1 base and J by 3 bases, with 3 bases between. The CDR3 length is 11 residues. Per germline, CDR1 DFQATT and CDR2 SNEGSKA (reference sequence). The CDR3 reads CSARVDTEAFF. The CDR3 DNA sequence: TGCAGTGCTAGAGTGGACACTGAAGCTTTCTTT.

The V call is TRBV5-1, the J call TRBJ2-2; D remains ambiguous. Germline V gene data show CDR1 as SGHRS and CDR2 as YFSETQ. V dropped 3 bases and J dropped 6 bases, with 15 bases sitting between them. This CDR3 has 15 amino acids. CDR3 nucleotides: TGCGCCAGCAGCTCACAAGTATCATGGGCCGGGGAGCTGTTTTTT. Translated, it gives CASSSQVSWAGELFF. Full variable domain (rest looked up from reference TRBV5-1 and TRBJ2-2): KAGVTQTPRYLIKTRGQQVTLSCSPISGHRSVSWYQQTPGQGLQFLFEYFSETQRNKGNFPGRFSGRQFSNSRSEMNVSTLELGDSALYLCASSSQVSWAGELFFGEGSRLTVL.

The rearrangement uses TRBV5-8 and TRBJ1-4; perhaps TRBD1 as D (5 bases). V gave up 4 bases and J gave up 3 bases, with 25 bases separating them. CDR3 length: 19 amino acids. Looked up from germline, CDR1 is SGHTS and CDR2 is YDEGEE. The CDR3 nucleotides are TGTGCCAGCAGCCGTATGGGACCGCTCGGGCGCGAGTCTAATGAAAAACTGTTTTTT. As protein: CASSRMGPLGRESNEKLFF.

The chain couples TRBV14 to TRBJ2-6; D gene uncertain. V was pared by 2 bases and J by 0 bases, with 8 bases between. The CDR3 covers 16 residues. Germline CDR1 SGHDN, CDR2 FVKESK. CDR3 loop: CASSQLLRSGANVLTF. CDR3 DNA sequence: TGTGCCAGCAGCCAATTATTACGCTCTGGGGCCAACGTCCTGACTTTC.

The V and J genes are TRBV19 and TRBJ1-6, with no clear D. The CDR3 runs to 16 residues. Germline CDR1 is LNHDA and CDR2 is SQIVND (reference sequence). Trimming left V 7 bases short and J 0 bases short, with 13 bases between. DNA for the CDR3: TGTGCCAGTAAAAGTCCCCAGAGCTCCTATAATTCACCCCTCCACTTT. Its translation is CASKSPQSSYNSPLHF.

The chain links TRBV9 to TRBJ2-1, with TRBD2 identical over 13 bases. J was trimmed by 8 bases and V by 4 bases; bases with no gene match: 9. This CDR3 is 16 amino acids long. Germline V CDR1 and CDR2: SGDLS, YYNGEE. In nucleotides, the CDR3 is TGTGCCAGCAGCACCCGGACTAGCGGGAGTAGGGATGAGCAGTTCTTC. Its protein product is CASSTRTSGSRDEQFF.

The genes are TRBV19 and TRBJ2-2, with D possibly being TRBD1 (6 bases). Germline-derived CDR1 and CDR2 are LNHDA and SQIVND (reference sequence). This CDR3 spans 14 amino acids. Trimming removed 4 bases from V and 4 bases from J, with 10 bases in between. CDR3 in DNA: TGTGCCAGTAGTACAGGCAGGGGCACCGGGGAGCTGTTTTTT. It yields the protein CASSTGRGTGELFF.

The rearrangement joins TRBV7-6 to TRBJ1-1; no reliable D call. Trimming removed 8 bases at V and 3 bases at J, with 13 bases between. The germline V gene encodes CDR1 SGHVS and CDR2 FNYEAQ. This CDR3 has 13 residues. The CDR3 here is CASGAGRDTEAFF. The CDR3 nucleotides read TGTGCCAGCGGCGCAGGAAGGGACACTGAAGCTTTCTTT.

The chain couples TRBV5-1 to TRBJ1-2; D is possibly TRBD1 (5 bases). The CDR3 loop spans 15 amino acids. V was shortened by 4 bases and J by 4 bases, with 17 bases between the two germline ends. Germline V gives CDR1 SGHRS, CDR2 YFSETQ. CDR3 protein: CASSLAGGVSYGYTF. CDR3 nucleotide sequence: TGCGCCAGCAGCCTGGCGGGGGGGGTGAGCTATGGCTACACCTTC.

About this clone itself: The sample has other DNA sequences that encode this CDR3 too. This chain uses TRBV5-1 with TRBJ1-1; D is uncertain. The CDR3 has 12 residues. CDR1 and CDR2 (germline): SGHRS, YFSETQ. V was shortened by 3 bases and J by 2 bases, with 5 bases between the two germline ends. This CDR3 reads CASSSGNTEAFF. The CDR3 DNA follows: TGCGCCAGCAGCTCCGGTAACACTGAAGCTTTCTTT.

This clone was counted between two and nine times. The J gene is TRBJ1-1, the V gene TRBV6-4, with a possible D match to TRBD1 (6 bases). CDR1 MRHNA and CDR2 SNTAGT come from the germline V gene. This CDR3 is 14 amino acids long. Trimming shortened V by 6 bases and J by 4 bases, and 15 bases separated the two germline ends. The CDR3 reads CASRNNRDGTEAFF. The CDR3 region has the DNA TGTGCCAGCAGGAACAACAGGGATGGCACTGAAGCTTTCTTT.

The rearrangement links TRBV7-9 to TRBJ2-1; D possibly uses TRBD1 or TRBD2 (6 bases each). The CDR3 length is 14 residues. The V end lost 11 bases, the J end lost 0 bases, and 14 bases lay between the germline ends. The germline V gene has CDR1 SEHNR and CDR2 FQNEAQ (reference sequence). The CDR3 nucleotides are TGTGCCGACATAGGGGGGATCTCCTACAATGAGCAGTTCTTC. Amino acid sequence: CADIGGISYNEQFF.

This clone was recorded a few times. The rearrangement links TRBV7-3 to TRBJ2-1; D possibly corresponds to TRBD2 (5 bases). This CDR3 is 14 amino acids long. The ends were cut back, 1 base at V and 9 bases at J, with 13 bases in the middle. Per the germline V gene, CDR1 is SGHTA and CDR2 is FQGTGA. This CDR3 reads CASSLSSLAGEQFF. CDR3 in DNA: TGTGCCAGCAGCTTAAGCTCCCTAGCTGGTGAGCAGTTCTTC.

V gene TRBV19 combines with J gene TRBJ2-7; 11 bases map to TRBD1. This CDR3 is 15 amino acids long. Per germline, CDR1 LNHDA and CDR2 SQIVND (reference sequence). V shed 5 bases, J shed 2 bases, and the junction held 5 bases outside the gene matches. CDR3 region: CASSPRDRGTYEQYF. The CDR3 DNA sequence: TGTGCCAGTAGTCCCCGGGACAGGGGGACCTACGAGCAGTACTTC. The entire variable domain, with the rest obtained from reference TRBV19 and TRBJ2-7, is as follows: DGGITQSPKYLFRKEGQNVTLSCEQNLNHDAMYWYRQDPGQGLRLIYYSQIVNDFQKGDIAEGYSVSREKKESFPLTVTSAQKNPTAFYLCASSPRDRGTYEQYFGPGTRLTVT.

CDR3 amino acids: CASSQAGDTQYF. The CDR3, as DNA: TGCGCCAGCAGCCAAGCGGGGGATACGCAGTATTTT. V and J are TRBV4-1 and TRBJ2-3, with a tentative D call TRBD2 (5 bases). Germline V gives CDR1 MGHRA, CDR2 YSYEKL. The V end was cut by 1 base, the J end by 6 bases, with 5 bases between. CDR3 size: 12 residues.